The clone carrying this T cell receptor beta chain has more than one count but fewer than ten. TCRdb used MiXCR to reprocess the RT-PCR reads, holding one entry per CDR3 protein. The table shows fewer than 800,000 distinct CDR3 sequences, with approximately 15% occurring only once. The CDR3 loop spans 14 amino acids. Per the germline V gene, CDR1 is MNHEY and CDR2 is SVGAGI. V lost 8 bases and J lost 6, with 17 bases in between. The V gene is TRBV6-5, the J gene TRBJ1-5, with a tentative D call TRBD1 (5 bases). The sequencing input was memory CD4+ T cells from blood. This clonotype originated in a female donor in good health, serving as a healthy control. The CDR3 sequence: CASALRELVQPQHF. CDR3 in DNA: TGTGCCAGCGCCCTCAGGGAGCTGGTTCAGCCCCAGCATTTT.